This T cell receptor beta chain came from a study of beta chain features in type 1 diabetes. General observations from the study: Moderately but significantly shorter TCRB CDR3s were found in Type 1 diabetes patients in all four CD4+ subsets. Insertions at VDJ junctions were less frequent in type 1 diabetes patients. These patients also deleted more nucleotides at the same junctions. Researchers reported that naive, central memory and Treg TCRB repertoires appeared more similar in patients than in healthy donors.

This CDR3 has 13 residues. Deletions cut 1 base from V and 9 bases from J, with 9 bases between. Germline loops: CDR1 SGHTA, CDR2 FQGNSA. Researchers reported sorting CD4+ naive, central memory, regulatory and stem cell-like memory cells via CD45RO/CCR7/CD25/CD127/CD95/CD27. This clone has just a few counts. Its antigen is currently unknown. The whole isolated RNA underwent reverse transcription, so sequencing captured expressed TCRB transcripts. Deep immunoSEQ sequencing covered naive, central memory and regulatory T cell samples. Produced via immunoSEQ multiplex PCR; TCRdb's table is partial and in-frame only. The profile shows around 340,000 clones, around 8.5% of them singletons.

The chain carries TRBV7-2 and TRBJ2-2, with D uncertain. The sequenced material came from central memory CD4+ T cells from blood. This receptor was obtained from a man aged 25-40 years with type 1 diabetes. The CDR3 DNA follows: TGTGCCAGCAGCTTAGTAAGGTCCAGGGAGCTGTTTTTT. Translated, it gives CASSLVRSRELFF.